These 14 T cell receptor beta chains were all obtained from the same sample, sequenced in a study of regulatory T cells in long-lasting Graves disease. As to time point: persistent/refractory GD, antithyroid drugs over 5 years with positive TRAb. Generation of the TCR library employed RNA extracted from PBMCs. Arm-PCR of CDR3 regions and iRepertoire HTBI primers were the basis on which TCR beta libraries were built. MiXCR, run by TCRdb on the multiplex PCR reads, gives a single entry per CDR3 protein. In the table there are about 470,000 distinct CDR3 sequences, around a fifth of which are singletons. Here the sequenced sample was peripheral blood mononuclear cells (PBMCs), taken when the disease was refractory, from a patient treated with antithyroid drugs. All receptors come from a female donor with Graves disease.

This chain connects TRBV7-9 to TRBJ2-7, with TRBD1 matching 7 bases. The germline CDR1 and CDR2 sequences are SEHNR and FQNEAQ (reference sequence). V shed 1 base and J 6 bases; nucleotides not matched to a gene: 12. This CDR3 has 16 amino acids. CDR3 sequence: CASSLEGITGASEQYF. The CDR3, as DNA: TGTGCCAGCAGCTTAGAGGGAATAACAGGGGCAAGCGAGCAGTACTTC.

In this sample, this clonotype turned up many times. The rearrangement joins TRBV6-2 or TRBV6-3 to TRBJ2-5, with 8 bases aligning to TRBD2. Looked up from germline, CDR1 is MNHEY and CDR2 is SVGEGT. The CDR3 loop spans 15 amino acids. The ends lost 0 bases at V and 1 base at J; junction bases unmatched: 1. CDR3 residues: CASSYSTSAQETQYF. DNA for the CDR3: TGTGCCAGCAGTTACTCGACTAGCGCCCAAGAGACCCAGTACTTC.

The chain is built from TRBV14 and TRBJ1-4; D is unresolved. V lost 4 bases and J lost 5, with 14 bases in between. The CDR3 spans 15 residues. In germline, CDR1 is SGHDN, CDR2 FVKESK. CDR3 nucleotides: TGTGCCAGCAGCCCTTTCAACGGACTGAATGAAAAACTGTTTTTT. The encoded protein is CASSPFNGLNEKLFF.

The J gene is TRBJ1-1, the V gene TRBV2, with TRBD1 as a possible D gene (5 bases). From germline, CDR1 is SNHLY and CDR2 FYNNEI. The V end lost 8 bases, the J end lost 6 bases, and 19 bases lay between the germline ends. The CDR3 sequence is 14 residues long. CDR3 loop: CASAAGHLASEAFF. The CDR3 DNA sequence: TGTGCCAGCGCGGCGGGGCACCTGGCCTCTGAAGCTTTCTTT. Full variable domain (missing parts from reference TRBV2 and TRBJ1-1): EPEVTQTPSHQVTQMGQEVILRCVPISNHLYFYWYRQILGQKVEFLVSFYNNEISEKSEIFDDQFSVERPDGSNFTLKIRSTKLEDSAMYFCASAAGHLASEAFFGQGTRLTVV.

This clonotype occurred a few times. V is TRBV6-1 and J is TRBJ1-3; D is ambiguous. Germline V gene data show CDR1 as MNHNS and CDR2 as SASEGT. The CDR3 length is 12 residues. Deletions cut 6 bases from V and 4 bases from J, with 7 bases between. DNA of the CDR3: TGTGCCAGCAGGGGCCAGGGAAACACCATATATTTT. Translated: CASRGQGNTIYF.

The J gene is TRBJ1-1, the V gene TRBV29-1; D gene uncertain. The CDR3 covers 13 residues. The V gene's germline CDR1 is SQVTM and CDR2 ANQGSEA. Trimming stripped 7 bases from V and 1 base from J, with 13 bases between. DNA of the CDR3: TGCAGCGCGAAGAACCCCACGAACACTGAAGCTTTCTTT. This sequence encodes CSAKNPTNTEAFF. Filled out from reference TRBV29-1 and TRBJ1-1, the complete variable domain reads SAVISQKPSRDICQRGTSLTIQCQVDSQVTMMFWYRQQPGQSLTLIATANQGSEATYESGFVIDKFPISRPNLTFSTLTVSNMSPEDSSIYLCSAKNPTNTEAFFGQGTRLTVV.

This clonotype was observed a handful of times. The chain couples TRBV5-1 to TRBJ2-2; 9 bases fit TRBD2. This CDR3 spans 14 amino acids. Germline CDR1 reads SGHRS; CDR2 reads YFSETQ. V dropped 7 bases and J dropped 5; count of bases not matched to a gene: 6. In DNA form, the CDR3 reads TGCGCCAGCCAACTAGCGGGTGGAACCGGGGAGCTGTTTTTT. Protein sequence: CASQLAGGTGELFF.

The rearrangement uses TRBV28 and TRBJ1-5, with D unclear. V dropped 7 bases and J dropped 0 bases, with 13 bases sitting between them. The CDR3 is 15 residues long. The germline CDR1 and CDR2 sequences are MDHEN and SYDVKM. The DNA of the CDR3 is TGTGCCAGCACTTCCCGGACGGATAGCAATCAGCCCCAGCATTTT. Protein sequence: CASTSRTDSNQPQHF.

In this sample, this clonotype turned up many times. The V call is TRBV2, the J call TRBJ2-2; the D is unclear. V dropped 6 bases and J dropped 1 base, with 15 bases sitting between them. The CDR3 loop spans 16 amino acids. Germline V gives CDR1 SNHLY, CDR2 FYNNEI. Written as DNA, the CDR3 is TGTGCCAGCAGGGATCTAGGTGGGGAGAACACCGGGGAGCTGTTTTTT. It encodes CASRDLGGENTGELFF.

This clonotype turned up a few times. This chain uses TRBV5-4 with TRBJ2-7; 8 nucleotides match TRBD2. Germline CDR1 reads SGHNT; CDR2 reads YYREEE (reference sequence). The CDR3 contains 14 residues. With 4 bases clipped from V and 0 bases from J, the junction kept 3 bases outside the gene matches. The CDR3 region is CASSQGLGSYEQYF. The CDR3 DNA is TGTGCCAGCAGCCAGGGACTAGGCTCCTACGAGCAGTACTTC.

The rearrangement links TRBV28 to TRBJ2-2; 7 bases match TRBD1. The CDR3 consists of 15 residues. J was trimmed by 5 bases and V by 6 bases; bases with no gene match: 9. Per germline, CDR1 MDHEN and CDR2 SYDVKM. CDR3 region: CASSHDRDPTGELFF. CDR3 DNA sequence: TGTGCCAGCAGCCACGACAGGGATCCGACCGGGGAGCTGTTTTTT.

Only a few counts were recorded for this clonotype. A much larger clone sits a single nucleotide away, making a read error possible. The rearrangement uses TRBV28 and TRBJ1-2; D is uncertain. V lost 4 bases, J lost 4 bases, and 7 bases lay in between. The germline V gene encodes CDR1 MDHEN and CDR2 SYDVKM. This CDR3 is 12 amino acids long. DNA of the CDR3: TGTGCCAGCAGTTCCCCGCCCTATGGCTACACCTTC. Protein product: CASSSPPYGYTF.

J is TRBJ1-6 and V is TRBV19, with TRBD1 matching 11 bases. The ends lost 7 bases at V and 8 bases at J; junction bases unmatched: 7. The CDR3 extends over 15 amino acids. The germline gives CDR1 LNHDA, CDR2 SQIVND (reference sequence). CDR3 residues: CASKGPGQGDSPLHF. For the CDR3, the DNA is TGTGCCAGTAAAGGTCCGGGACAGGGGGATTCACCCCTCCACTTT. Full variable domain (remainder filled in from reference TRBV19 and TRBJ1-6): DGGITQSPKYLFRKEGQNVTLSCEQNLNHDAMYWYRQDPGQGLRLIYYSQIVNDFQKGDIAEGYSVSREKKESFPLTVTSAQKNPTAFYLCASKGPGQGDSPLHFGNGTRLTVT.

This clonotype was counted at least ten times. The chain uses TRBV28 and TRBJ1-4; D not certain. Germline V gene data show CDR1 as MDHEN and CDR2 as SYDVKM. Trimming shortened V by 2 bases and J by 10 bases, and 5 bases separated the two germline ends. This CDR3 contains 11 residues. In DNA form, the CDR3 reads TGTGCCAGCAGTTTAAAGGGAAAACTGTTTTTT. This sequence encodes CASSLKGKLFF.